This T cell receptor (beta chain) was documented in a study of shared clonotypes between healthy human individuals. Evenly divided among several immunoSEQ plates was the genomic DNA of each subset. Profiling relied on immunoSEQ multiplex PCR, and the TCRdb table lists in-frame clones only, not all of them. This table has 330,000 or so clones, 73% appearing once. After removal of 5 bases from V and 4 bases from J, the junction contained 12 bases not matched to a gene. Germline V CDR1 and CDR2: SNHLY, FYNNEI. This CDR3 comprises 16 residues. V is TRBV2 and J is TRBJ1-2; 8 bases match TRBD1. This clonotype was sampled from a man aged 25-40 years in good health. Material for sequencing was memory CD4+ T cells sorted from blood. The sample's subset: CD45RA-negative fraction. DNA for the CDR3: TGTGCCAGCAGTCCCAACCCGGGACAGGCGGGCTATGGCTACACCTTC. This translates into CASSPNPGQAGYGYTF.